The TCR beta chain under discussion was sequenced for a study of T cells expressing NK-cell markers. TCRdb reworked the 5' RACE reads into one entry per CDR3 protein, no DNA. The sample table includes about 160,000 distinct CDR3 sequences. Findings of the study overall: Each of roughly six donors carried dominant NKG2C+ clonotypes accounting for roughly 1.0-7.0% of CD8+ T cells.

The germline CDR1 and CDR2 sequences are SEHNR and FQNEAQ (reference sequence). This CDR3 comprises 15 residues. On this clonotype itself: Its antigen is still unknown.

Sequenced: blood T cells: a sorted CD56 or NKG2C T cell subset, CD4+ or CD8+ T cells, or bulk PBMC T cells (not recorded which). The TCR was taken from a man aged 18-69 years in good health. The genes are TRBV7-9 and TRBJ2-7; the D call of TRBD1 rests on TCRdb alone, since no DNA is present to check it. CDR3 residues: CASRIGDQGYHEQYF.